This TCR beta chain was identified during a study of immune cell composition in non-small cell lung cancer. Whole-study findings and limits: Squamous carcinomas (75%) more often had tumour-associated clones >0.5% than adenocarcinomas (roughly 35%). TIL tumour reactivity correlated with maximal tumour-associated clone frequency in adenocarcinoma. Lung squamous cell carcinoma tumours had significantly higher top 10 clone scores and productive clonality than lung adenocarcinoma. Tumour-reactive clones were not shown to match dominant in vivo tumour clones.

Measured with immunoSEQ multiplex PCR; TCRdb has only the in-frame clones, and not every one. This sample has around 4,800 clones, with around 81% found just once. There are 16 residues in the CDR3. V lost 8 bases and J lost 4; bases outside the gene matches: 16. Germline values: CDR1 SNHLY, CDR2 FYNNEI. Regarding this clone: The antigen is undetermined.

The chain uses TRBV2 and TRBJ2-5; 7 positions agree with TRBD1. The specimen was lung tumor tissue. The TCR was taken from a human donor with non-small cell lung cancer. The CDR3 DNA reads TGTGCCAGCCTTCTACAGGGAAAGGGGGCCAGAGAGACCCAGTACTTC. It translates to CASLLQGKGARETQYF. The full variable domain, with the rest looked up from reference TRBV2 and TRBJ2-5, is EPEVTQTPSHQVTQMGQEVILRCVPISNHLYFYWYRQILGQKVEFLVSFYNNEISEKSEIFDDQFSVERPDGSNFTLKIRSTKLEDSAMYFCASLLQGKGARETQYFGPGTRLLVL.